The clone carrying this TCR beta chain was recorded only once. Antigen: not known. Deletions cut 10 bases from V and 0 bases from J, with 27 bases between. This CDR3 spans 18 amino acids. The germline CDR1 and CDR2 sequences are LGHDT and YNNKEL (reference sequence). The record originates from a study of blood T cells in healthy people across ages. Primers used in a second PCR of about 7 to 12 cycles were a sample-barcoded 5' primer and a J-beta primer mix. TCRdb re-called the 5' RACE reads through MiXCR, storing one row per CDR3 protein. Of around 1,500,000 distinct CDR3 sequences in the sample, about 40% were seen once. Findings and caveats of the study: More naive CD4+ cells and higher diversity marked long-lived donors relative to aged donors.

This TCR came from a woman aged 18 to 35 in good health. Sequenced: blood. The chain is built from TRBV3-1 and TRBJ2-5; D may be TRBD2 (5 bases). CDR3 protein: CATQPGLGGEFNQETQYF. CDR3 nucleotide sequence: TGTGCCACCCAGCCAGGTTTAGGTGGGGAGTTCAACCAAGAGACCCAGTACTTC.